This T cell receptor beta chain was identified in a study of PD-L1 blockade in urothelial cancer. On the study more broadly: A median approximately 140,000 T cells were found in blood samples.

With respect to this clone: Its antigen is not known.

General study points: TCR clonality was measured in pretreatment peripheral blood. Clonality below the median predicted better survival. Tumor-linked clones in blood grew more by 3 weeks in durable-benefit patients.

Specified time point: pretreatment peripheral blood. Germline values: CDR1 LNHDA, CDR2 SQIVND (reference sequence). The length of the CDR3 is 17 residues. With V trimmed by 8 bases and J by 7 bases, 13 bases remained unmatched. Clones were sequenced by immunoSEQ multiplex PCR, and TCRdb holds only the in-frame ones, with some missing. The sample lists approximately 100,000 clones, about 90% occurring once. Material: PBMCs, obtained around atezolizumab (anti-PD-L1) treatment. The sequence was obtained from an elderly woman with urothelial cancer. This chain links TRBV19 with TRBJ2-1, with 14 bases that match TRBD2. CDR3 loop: CASRGTSGSLGWNEQFF. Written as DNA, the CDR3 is TGTGCCAGTCGGGGGACTAGCGGGAGTTTGGGGTGGAATGAGCAGTTCTTC. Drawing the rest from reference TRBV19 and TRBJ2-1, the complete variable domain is DGGITQSPKYLFRKEGQNVTLSCEQNLNHDAMYWYRQDPGQGLRLIYYSQIVNDFQKGDIAEGYSVSREKKESFPLTVTSAQKNPTAFYLCASRGTSGSLGWNEQFFGPGTRLTVL.